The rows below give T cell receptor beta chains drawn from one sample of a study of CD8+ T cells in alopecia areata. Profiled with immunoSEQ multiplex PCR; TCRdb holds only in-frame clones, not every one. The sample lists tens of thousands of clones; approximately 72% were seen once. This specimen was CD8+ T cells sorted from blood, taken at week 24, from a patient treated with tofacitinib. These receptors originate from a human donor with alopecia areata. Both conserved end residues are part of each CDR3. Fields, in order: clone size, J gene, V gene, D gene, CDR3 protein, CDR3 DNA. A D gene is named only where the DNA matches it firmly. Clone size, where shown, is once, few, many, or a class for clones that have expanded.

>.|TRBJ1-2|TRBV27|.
CASSLGQYYGYTF
TGTGCCAGCAGCCTAGGACAGTACTATGGCTACACCTTC
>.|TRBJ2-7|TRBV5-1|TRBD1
CASNYGTGPYEQYF
TGCGCCAGCAACTACGGGACAGGACCCTACGAGCAGTACTTC
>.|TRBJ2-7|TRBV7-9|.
CASSLGGPSYYEQYF
TGTGCCAGCAGCTTAGGCGGGCCCTCTTACTACGAGCAGTACTTC
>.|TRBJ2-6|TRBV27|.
CASSLQTSGANVLTF
TGTGCCAGCAGTTTACAGACCTCTGGGGCCAACGTCCTGACTTTC
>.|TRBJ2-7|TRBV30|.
CAWTGGRGASYEQYF
TGTGCCTGGACCGGGGGTCGGGGGGCGTCTTACGAGCAGTACTTC
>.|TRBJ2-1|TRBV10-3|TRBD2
CAISEFPGTSGSSSYNEQFF
TGTGCCATCAGTGAGTTCCCCGGGACTAGCGGTTCGAGCTCCTACAATGAGCAGTTCTTC
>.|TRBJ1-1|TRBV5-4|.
CASSLTDTEAFF
TGTGCCAGCAGCTTGACGGACACTGAAGCTTTCTTT
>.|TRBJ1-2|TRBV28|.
CASSLSGRGYGYTF
TGTGCCAGCAGTTTATCGGGCAGGGGATATGGCTACACCTTC
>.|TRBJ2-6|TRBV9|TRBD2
CASSVVPSGGISGANVLTF
TGTGCCAGCAGCGTAGTCCCTAGCGGGGGAATCTCTGGGGCCAACGTCCTGACTTTC
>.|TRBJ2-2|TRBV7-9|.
CASSLVWAGKAGELFF
TGTGCCAGCAGCTTAGTCTGGGCAGGGAAGGCCGGGGAGCTGTTTTTT
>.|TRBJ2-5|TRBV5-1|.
CASSPLDSFTPTLETQYF
TGCGCCAGCAGCCCGCTGGACAGCTTCACTCCCACTCTGGAGACCCAGTACTTC
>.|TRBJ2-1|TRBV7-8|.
CASSLFWFQGGKDNEQFF
TGTGCCAGCAGCTTATTTTGGTTTCAGGGGGGCAAGGACAATGAGCAGTTCTTC
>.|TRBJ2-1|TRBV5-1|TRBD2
CASSLEPGLATPSMGGGFF
TGCGCCAGCAGCCTCGAGCCGGGACTAGCGACACCCTCTATGGGTGGGGGGTTCTTC
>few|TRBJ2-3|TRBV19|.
CASSIDLGIHSTDTQYF
TGTGCCAGTAGTATAGATCTGGGCATCCACTCCACAGATACGCAGTATTTT
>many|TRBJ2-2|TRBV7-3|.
CASSLLGDNGELFF
TGTGCCAGCAGCTTACTTGGGGATAACGGGGAGCTGTTTTTT
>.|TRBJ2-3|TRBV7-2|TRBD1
CASSETGTGNPDTQYF
TGTGCCAGCAGCGAGACCGGGACAGGGAACCCAGATACGCAGTATTTT
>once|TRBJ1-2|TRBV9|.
CASSQDMYGYTF
TGTGCCAGCAGCCAGGACATGTATGGCTACACCTTC
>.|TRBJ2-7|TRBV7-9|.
CASSDGGRLYEQYF
TGTGCCAGCAGCGACGGGGGTAGGCTCTACGAGCAGTACTTC
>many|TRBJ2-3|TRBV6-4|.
CASSSGGGDRTDTQYF
TGTGCCAGCAGCTCGGGCGGAGGGGACCGCACAGATACGCAGTATTTT
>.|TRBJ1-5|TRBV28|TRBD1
CASSLDRGQPQHF
TGTGCCAGCAGCCTGGACAGGGGTCAGCCCCAGCATTTT
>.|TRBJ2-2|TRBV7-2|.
CASSLVTGEGAGELFF
TGTGCCAGCAGCTTAGTTACGGGAGAGGGTGCCGGGGAGCTGTTTTTT
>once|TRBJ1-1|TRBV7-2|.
CASSLARGGTEAFF
TGTGCCAGCAGCTTAGCGCGTGGGGGGACGGAAGCTTTCTTT
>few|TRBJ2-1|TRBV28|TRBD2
CATAGGGGDEQFF
TGTGCCACCGCTGGCGGGGGGGGCGATGAGCAGTTCTTC
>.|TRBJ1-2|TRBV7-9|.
CASSLVSNYGYTF
TGTGCCAGCAGCTTAGTTTCTAACTATGGCTACACCTTC
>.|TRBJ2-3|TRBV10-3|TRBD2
CAISGSRGGYTDTQYF
TGTGCCATCAGTGGATCTCGGGGGGGCTACACAGATACGCAGTATTTT
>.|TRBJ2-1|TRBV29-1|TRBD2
CSEPLAGQFF
TGCAGCGAGCCTCTAGCGGGGCAGTTCTTC
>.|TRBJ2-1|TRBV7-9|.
CASSLVYNEQFF
TGTGCCAGCAGCTTAGTTTACAATGAGCAGTTCTTC
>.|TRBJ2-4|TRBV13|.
CASSLGPENIQYF
TGTGCCAGCAGCTTAGGCCCCGAAAACATTCAGTACTTC
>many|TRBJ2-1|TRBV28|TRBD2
CASSQGREGLANEQFF
TGTGCCAGCAGCCAAGGGAGGGAGGGCCTTGCCAATGAGCAGTTCTTC
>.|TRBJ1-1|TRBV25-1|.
CASSENTGTMNTEAFF
TGTGCCAGCAGTGAAAATACCGGGACAATGAACACTGAAGCTTTCTTT
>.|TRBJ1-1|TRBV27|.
CASSLGRNTEAFF
TGTGCCAGCAGTCTTGGACGGAACACTGAAGCTTTCTTT